This T cell receptor (beta chain) is from a study of blood T cell repertoires in COVID-19. Looking at the study overall: COVID-19 samples collected from the United States, Italy and Spain covered acute and convalescent phases. T cells, B-cell-depleted T cells, or PBMCs supplied cDNA or gDNA.

Per the original data handling: Estimation of nucleated cell counts was performed using reference gene primer amplification. Only in-frame clones appear in the TCRdb table, and some are missing; sequencing was by immunoSEQ multiplex PCR. V and J calls plus clone size are reproduced from that table; the DNA served to infer D and trimming. This table has under 300,000 clones, approximately 87% appearing once. After removal of 0 bases from V and 2 bases from J, the junction contained 5 bases not matched to a gene. This CDR3 spans 16 amino acids. CDR1 and CDR2 from the germline V gene are SGHRS and YFSETQ. Patients from Seattle were sampled longitudinally, starting during active infection.

Sequencing was carried out using peripheral blood. The source of this sequence is a woman aged 25-40 years with COVID-19, enrolled during active disease. V gene TRBV5-1 combines with J gene TRBJ2-3, with 8 positions matching TRBD2. The CDR3 DNA follows: TGCGCCAGCAGCTTGGGTGGCGGGGGGAACACAGATACGCAGTATTTT. As protein: CASSLGGGGNTDTQYF.